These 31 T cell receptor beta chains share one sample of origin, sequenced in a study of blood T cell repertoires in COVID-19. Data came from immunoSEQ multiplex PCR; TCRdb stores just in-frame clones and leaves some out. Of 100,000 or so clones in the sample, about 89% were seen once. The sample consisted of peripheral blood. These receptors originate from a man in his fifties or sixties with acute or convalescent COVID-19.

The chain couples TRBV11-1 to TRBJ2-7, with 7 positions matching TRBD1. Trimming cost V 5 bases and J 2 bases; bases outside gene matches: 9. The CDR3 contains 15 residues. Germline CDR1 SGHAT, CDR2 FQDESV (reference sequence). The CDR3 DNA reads TGTGCCAGCAGCGATCTCGGACAGGCCACCTACGAGCAGTACTTC. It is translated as CASSDLGQATYEQYF.

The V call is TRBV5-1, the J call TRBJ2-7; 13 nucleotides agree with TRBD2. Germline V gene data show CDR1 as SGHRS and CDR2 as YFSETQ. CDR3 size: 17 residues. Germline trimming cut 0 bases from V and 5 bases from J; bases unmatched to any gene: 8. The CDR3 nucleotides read TGCGCCAGCAGCTTGGCCCTACTAGCGGGGGGGCCCAACGAGCAGTACTTC. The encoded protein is CASSLALLAGGPNEQYF.

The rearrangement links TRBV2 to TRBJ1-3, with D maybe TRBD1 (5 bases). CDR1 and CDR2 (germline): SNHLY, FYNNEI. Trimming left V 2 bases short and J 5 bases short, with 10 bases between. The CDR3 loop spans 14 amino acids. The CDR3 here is CASSESPGRNTIYF. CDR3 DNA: TGTGCCAGCAGTGAAAGTCCAGGGAGAAACACCATATATTTT.

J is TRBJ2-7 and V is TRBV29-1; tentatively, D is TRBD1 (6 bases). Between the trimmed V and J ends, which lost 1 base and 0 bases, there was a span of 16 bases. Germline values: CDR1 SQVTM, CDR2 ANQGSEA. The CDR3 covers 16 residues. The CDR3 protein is CSVEADSGEGSYEQYF. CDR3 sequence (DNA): TGCAGCGTTGAAGCGGATTCAGGGGAAGGCTCCTACGAGCAGTACTTC.

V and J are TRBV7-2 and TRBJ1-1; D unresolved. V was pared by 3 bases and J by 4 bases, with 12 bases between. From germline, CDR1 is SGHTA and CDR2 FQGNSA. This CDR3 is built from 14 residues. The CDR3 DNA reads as TGTGCCAGCAGCTTGCCAGGACTTAGCACTGAAGCTTTCTTT. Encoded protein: CASSLPGLSTEAFF.

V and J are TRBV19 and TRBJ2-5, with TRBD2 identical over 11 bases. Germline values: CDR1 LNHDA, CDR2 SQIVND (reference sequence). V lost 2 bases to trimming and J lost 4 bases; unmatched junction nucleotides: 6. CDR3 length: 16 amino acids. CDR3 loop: CASSISLAGGGETQYF. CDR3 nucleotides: TGTGCCAGTAGTATATCGCTAGCGGGGGGCGGAGAGACCCAGTACTTC.

The CDR3 spells CASSYSYSSRDGYTF. CDR3 nucleotides: TGTGCCAGCAGTTACTCGTACTCTTCGAGGGATGGCTACACCTTC. The genes are TRBV6-5 and TRBJ1-2; D remains unclear. V lost 0 bases and J 6 bases, leaving 14 bases between the germline ends. The CDR3 is 15 amino acids. Germline CDR1 reads MNHEY; CDR2 reads SVGAGI.

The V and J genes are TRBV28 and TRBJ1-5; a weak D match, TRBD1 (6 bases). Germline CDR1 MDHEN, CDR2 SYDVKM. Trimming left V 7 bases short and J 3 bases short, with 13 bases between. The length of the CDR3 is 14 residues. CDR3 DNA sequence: TGTGCCAGCACCAAAGGACAGATCAATCAGCCCCAGCATTTT. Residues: CASTKGQINQPQHF.

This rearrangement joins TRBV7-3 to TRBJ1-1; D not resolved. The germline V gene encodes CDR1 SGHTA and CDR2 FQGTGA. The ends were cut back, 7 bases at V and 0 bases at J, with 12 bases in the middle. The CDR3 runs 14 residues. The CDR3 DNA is TGTGCCAGCAACCCCGCGGGAATGAACACTGAAGCTTTCTTT. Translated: CASNPAGMNTEAFF.

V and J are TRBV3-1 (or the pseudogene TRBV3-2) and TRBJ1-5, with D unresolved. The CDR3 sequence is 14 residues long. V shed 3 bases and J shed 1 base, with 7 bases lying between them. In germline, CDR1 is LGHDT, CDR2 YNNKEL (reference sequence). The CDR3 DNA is TGTGCCAGCAGCCATAGCATGAGCAATCAGCCCCAGCATTTT. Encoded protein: CASSHSMSNQPQHF.

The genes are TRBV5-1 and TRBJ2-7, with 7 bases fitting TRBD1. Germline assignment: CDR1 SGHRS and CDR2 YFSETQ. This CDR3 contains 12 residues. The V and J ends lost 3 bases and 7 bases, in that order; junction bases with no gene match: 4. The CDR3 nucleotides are TGCGCCAGCAGCTCGACAGGGCCGGAGCAGTACTTC. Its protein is CASSSTGPEQYF.

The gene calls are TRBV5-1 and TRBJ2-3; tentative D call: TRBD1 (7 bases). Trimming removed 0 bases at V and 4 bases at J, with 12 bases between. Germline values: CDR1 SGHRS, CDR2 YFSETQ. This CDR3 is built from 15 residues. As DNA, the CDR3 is TGCGCCAGCAGCTTGGTGGGCAGGGGGGCAGATACGCAGTATTTT. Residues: CASSLVGRGADTQYF.

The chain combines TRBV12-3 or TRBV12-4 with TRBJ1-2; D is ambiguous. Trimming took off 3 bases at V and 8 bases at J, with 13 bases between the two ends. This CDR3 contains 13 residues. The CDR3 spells CASSLNSQSGYTF. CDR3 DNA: TGTGCCAGCAGTTTGAACAGCCAGTCGGGCTACACCTTC.

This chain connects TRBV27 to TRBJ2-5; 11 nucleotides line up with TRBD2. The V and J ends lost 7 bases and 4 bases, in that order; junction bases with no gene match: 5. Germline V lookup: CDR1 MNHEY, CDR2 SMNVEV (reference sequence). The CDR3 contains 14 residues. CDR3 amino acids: CASTDGLAGETQYF. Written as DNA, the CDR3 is TGTGCCAGCACCGACGGACTAGCGGGAGAGACCCAGTACTTC.

CDR3 protein: CASSHIRGQEYNQPQHF. CDR3 nucleotides: TGCGCCAGCAGCCATATCCGAGGACAGGAATACAATCAGCCCCAGCATTTT. The rearrangement joins TRBV4-1 to TRBJ1-5, with 7 bases matching TRBD1. This CDR3 is 17 amino acids long. V trimming: 3 bases; J trimming: 3 bases; junction bases outside the gene matches: 11. In germline, CDR1 is MGHRA, CDR2 YSYEKL.

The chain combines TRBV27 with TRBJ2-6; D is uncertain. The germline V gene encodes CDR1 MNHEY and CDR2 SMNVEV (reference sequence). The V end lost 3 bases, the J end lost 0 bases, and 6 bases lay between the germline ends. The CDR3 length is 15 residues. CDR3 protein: CASSLAHSGANVLTF. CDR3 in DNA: TGTGCCAGCAGTTTGGCCCACTCTGGGGCCAACGTCCTGACTTTC. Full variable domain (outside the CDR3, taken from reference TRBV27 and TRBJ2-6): EAQVTQNPRYLITVTGKKLTVTCSQNMNHEYMSWYRQDPGLGLRQIYYSMNVEVTDKGDVPEGYKVSRKEKRNFPLILESPSPNQTSLYFCASSLAHSGANVLTFGAGSRLTVL.

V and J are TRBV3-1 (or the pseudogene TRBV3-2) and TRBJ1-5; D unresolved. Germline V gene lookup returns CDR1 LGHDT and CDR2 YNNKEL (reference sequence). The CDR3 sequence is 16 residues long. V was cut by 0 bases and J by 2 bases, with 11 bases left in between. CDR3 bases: TGTGCCAGCAGCCAAGATCACAGTAGCGGCAATCAGCCCCAGCATTTT. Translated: CASSQDHSSGNQPQHF.

Written as DNA, the CDR3 is TGTGCCAGCAGTGACTACAGGGGACCTTTCATTAGAGAGCAGTACTTC. Its translation is CASSDYRGPFIREQYF. This chain connects TRBV6-1 to TRBJ2-7; 7 nucleotides agree with TRBD1. This CDR3 has 16 residues. Germline CDR1 and CDR2: MNHNS and SASEGT. V dropped 3 bases and J dropped 7; count of bases not matched to a gene: 15.

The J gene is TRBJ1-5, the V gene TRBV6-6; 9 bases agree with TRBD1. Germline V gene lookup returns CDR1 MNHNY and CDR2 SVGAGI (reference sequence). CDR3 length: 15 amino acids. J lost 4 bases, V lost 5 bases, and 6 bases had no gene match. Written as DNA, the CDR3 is TGTGCCAGCAGTGCCTATGGGACAGGGAATCAGCCCCAGCATTTT. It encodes CASSAYGTGNQPQHF.

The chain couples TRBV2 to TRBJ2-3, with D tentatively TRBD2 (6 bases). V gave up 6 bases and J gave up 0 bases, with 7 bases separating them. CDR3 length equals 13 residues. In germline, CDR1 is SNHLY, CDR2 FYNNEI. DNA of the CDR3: TGTGCCAGCAGGGGGACTAGCACAGATACGCAGTATTTT. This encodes CASRGTSTDTQYF.

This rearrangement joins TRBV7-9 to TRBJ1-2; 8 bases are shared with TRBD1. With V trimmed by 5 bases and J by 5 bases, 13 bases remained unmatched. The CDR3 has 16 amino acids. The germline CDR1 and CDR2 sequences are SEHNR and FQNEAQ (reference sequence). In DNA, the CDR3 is TGTGCCAGCAGCCTAGGGCTGACAGGGGATGGATATGGCTACACCTTC. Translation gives CASSLGLTGDGYGYTF. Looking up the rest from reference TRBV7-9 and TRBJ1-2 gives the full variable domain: DTGVSQNPRHKITKRGQNVTFRCDPISEHNRLYWYRQTLGQGPEFLTYFQNEAQLEKSRLLSDRFSAERPKGSFSTLEIQRTEQGDSAMYLCASSLGLTGDGYGYTFGSGTRLTVV.

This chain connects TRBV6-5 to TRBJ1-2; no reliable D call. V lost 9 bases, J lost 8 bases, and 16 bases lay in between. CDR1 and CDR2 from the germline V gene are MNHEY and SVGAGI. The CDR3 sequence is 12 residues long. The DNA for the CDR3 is TGTGCCAGTTTCGGGAGGGCTGAAGGCTACACCTTC. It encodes CASFGRAEGYTF.

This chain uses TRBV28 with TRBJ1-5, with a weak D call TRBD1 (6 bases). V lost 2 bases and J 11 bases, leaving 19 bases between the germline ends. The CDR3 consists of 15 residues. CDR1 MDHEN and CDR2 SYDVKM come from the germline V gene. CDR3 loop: CASSLGGASPKAQHF. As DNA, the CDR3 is TGTGCCAGCAGTTTAGGGGGGGCCTCTCCCAAGGCCCAGCATTTT.

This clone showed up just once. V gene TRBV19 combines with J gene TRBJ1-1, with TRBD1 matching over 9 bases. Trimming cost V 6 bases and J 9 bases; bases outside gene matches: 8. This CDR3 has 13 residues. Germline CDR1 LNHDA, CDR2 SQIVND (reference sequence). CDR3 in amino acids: CASRGTGTFQAFF. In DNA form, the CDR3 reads TGTGCCAGTAGGGGGACAGGGACTTTTCAAGCTTTCTTT.

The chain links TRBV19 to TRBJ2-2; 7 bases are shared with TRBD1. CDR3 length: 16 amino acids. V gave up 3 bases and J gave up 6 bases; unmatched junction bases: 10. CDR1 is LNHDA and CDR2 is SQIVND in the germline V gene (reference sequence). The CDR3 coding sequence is TGTGCCAGTAGTATCCTGACAGGGAAAGGTCCCGGGGAGCTGTTTTTT. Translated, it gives CASSILTGKGPGELFF.

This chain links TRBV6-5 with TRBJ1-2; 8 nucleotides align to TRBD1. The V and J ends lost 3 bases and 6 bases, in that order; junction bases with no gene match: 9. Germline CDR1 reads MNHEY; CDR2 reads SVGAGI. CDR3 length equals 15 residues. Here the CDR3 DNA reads TGTGCCAGCAGTTATTCCCCGAGACAGGGGAATGGCTACACCTTC. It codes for CASSYSPRQGNGYTF.

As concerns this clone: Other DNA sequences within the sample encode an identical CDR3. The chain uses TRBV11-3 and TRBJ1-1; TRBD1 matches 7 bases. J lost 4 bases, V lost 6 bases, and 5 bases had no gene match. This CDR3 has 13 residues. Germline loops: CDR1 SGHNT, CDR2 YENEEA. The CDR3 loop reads CASRDREVTEAFF. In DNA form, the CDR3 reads TGTGCCAGCAGAGACAGGGAGGTCACTGAAGCTTTCTTT.

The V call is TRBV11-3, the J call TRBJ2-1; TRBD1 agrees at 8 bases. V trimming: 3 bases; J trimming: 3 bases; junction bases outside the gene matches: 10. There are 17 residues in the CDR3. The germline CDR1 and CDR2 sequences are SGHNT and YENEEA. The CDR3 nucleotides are TGTGCCAGCAGCTTTTCACCAGGGGGCTCTAGCTACAATGAGCAGTTCTTC. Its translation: CASSFSPGGSSYNEQFF.

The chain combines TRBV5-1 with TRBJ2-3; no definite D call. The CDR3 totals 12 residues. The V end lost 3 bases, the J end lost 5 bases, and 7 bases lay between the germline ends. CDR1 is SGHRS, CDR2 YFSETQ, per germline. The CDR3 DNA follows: TGCGCCAGCAGCTCCCCGGGAGATACGCAGTATTTT. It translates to CASSSPGDTQYF.

CDR3 region: CSASSRNTEAFF. The CDR3 coding sequence is TGCAGTGCTAGTTCGAGAAACACTGAAGCTTTCTTT. J is TRBJ1-1 and V is TRBV20-1; D unclear. The CDR3 extends over 12 amino acids. Trimming took off 3 bases at V and 2 bases at J, with 7 bases between the two ends. Germline loops: CDR1 DFQATT, CDR2 SNEGSKA (reference sequence).

The CDR3 here is CASSIYDRGRSQPQHF. The CDR3 region has the DNA TGTGCCAGTAGTATATATGACAGGGGGCGAAGTCAGCCCCAGCATTTT. The chain is built from TRBV19 and TRBJ1-5; 10 bases are a match to TRBD1. Looked up from germline, CDR1 is LNHDA and CDR2 is SQIVND (reference sequence). CDR3 length equals 16 residues. V lost 2 bases to trimming and J lost 6 bases; unmatched junction nucleotides: 7.